This T cell receptor (beta chain) was recovered during a study of blood T cell repertoires in COVID-19. Overall study: Sources were T cells, B-cell-depleted T cells, or PBMCs; the material itself was cDNA or gDNA.

Profiled with immunoSEQ multiplex PCR; TCRdb holds only in-frame clones, not every one. The sample has some 160,000 clones, around four fifths seen once. This clone has just one count. Ages ranged from roughly 18 to 100 years, with residence in about two dozen US areas. Cohort 3 donors counted as recovered after two negative PCRs, clearance, or resolved symptoms. The CDR3 has 18 residues. J is TRBJ2-5 and V is TRBV12-1; TRBD2, the D gene given by the table, was not confirmed from the DNA. TRBV12-1 is annotated as a pseudogene. Sample: PBMCs or T cells enriched from blood (not recorded which). The sequence was collected from a woman aged 40 to 50 who had recovered from COVID-19. CDR3 amino acids: CASSLVPTSGGPGETQYF. DNA of the CDR3: TGTGCCAGCAGCTTAGTTCCGACTAGCGGGGGGCCAGGAGAGACCCAGTACTTC.